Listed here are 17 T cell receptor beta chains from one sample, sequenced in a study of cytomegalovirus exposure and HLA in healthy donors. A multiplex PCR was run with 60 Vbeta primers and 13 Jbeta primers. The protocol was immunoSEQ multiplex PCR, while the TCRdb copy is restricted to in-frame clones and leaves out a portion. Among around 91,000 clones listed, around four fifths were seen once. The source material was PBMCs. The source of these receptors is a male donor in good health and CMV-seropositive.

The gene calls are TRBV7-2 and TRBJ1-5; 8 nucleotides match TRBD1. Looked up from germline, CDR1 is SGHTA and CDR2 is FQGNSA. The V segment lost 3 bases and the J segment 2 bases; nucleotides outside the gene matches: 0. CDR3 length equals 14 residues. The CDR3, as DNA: TGTGCCAGCAGCTTGGACAGGGGCAATCAGCCCCAGCATTTT. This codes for CASSLDRGNQPQHF.

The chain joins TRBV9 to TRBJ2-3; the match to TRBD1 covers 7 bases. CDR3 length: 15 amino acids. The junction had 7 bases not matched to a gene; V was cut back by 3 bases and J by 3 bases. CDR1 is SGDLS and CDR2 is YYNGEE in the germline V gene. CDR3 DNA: TGTGCCAGCAGCGGGGACAGAACTGGTACAGATACGCAGTATTTT. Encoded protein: CASSGDRTGTDTQYF.

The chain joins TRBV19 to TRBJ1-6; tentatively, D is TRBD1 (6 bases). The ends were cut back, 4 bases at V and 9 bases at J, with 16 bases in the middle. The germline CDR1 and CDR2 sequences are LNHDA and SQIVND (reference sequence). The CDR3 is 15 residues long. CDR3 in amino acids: CASSSFGRGSSPLHF. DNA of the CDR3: TGTGCCAGTAGTAGTTTTGGCAGGGGCAGTTCACCCCTCCACTTT.

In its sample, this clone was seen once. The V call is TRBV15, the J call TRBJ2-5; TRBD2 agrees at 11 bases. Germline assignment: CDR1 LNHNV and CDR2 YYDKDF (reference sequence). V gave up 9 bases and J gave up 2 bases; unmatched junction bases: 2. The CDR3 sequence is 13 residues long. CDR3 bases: TGTGCCACTAGCGGGGGGGTACAAGAGACCCAGTACTTC. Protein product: CATSGGVQETQYF.

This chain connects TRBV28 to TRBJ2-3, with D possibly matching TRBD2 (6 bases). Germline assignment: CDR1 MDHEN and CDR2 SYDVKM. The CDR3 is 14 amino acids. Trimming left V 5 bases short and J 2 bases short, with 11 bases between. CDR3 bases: TGTGCCAGCAGTCGGGAGTGGGTCACAGATACGCAGTATTTT. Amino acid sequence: CASSREWVTDTQYF.

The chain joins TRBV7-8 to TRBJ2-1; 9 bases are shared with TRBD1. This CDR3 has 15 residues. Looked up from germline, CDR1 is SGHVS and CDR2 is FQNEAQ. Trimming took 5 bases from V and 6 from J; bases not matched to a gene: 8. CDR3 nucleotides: TGTGCCAGCAGCCCCCGGGACAGGGTTGTCAATGAGCAGTTCTTC. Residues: CASSPRDRVVNEQFF.

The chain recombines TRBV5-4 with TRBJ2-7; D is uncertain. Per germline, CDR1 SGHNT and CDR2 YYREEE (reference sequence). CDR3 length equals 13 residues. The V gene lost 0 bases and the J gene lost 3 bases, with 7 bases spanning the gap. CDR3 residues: CASSLGRNYEQYF. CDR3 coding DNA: TGTGCCAGCAGCTTGGGGCGGAACTACGAGCAGTACTTC.

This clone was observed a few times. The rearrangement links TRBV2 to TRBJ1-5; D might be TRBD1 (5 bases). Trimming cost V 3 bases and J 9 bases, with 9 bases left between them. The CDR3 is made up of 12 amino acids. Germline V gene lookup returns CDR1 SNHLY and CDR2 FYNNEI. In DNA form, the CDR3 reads TGTGCCAGCAGTGACCCACAGGTGCCCCAGCATTTT. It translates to CASSDPQVPQHF.

CDR3 region: CASHSGAKTGANVLTF. The CDR3 DNA is TGTGCCAGCCACAGTGGTGCAAAGACTGGGGCCAACGTCCTGACTTTC. The chain recombines TRBV6-6 with TRBJ2-6, with D unclear. V shed 8 bases and J shed 2 bases, with 16 bases lying between them. The CDR3 covers 16 residues. Germline V gives CDR1 MNHNY, CDR2 SVGAGI (reference sequence).

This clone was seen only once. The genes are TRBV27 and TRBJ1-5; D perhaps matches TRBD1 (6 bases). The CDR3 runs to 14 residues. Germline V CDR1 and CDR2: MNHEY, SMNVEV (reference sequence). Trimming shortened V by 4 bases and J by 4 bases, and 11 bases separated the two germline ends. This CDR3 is CASSSGTPNQPQHF. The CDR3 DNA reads TGTGCCAGCAGTTCCGGGACACCGAATCAGCCCCAGCATTTT.

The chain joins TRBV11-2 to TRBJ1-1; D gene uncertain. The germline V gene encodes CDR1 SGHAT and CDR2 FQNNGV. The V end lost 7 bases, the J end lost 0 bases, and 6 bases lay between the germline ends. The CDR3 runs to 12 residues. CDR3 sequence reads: CASNKMNTEAFF. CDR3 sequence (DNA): TGTGCCAGCAACAAGATGAACACTGAAGCTTTCTTT.

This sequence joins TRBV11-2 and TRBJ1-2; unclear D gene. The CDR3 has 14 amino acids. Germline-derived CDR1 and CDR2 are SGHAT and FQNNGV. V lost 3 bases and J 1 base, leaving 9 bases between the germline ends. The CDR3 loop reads CASSLPGNNYGYTF. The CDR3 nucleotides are TGTGCCAGCAGCTTGCCGGGGAATAACTATGGCTACACCTTC.

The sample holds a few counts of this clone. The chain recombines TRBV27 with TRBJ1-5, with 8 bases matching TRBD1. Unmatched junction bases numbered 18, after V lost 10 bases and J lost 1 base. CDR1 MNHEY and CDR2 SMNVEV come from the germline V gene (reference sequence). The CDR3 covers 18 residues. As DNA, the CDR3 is TGTGCCACCCGAATCCCCAACTACAGGGGGAAGAGCAATCAGCCCCAGCATTTT. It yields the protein CATRIPNYRGKSNQPQHF.

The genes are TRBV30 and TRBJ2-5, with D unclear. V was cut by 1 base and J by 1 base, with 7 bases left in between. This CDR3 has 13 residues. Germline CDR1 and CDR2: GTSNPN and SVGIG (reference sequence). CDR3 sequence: CAWSGDFQETQYF. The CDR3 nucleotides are TGTGCCTGGAGTGGTGACTTCCAAGAGACCCAGTACTTC.

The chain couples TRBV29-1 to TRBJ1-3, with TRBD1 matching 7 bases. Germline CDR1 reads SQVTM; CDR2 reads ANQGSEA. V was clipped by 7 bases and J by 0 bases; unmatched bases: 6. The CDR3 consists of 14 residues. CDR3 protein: CSATQGTSGNTIYF. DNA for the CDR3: TGCAGCGCCACACAGGGGACCTCTGGAAACACCATATATTTT.

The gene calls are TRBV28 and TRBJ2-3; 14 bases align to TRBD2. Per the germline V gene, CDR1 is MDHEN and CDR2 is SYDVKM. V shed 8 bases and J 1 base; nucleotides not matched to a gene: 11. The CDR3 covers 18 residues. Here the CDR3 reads CASPPQTSGRDGTDTQYF. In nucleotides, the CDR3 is TGTGCCAGCCCCCCTCAGACTAGCGGGAGGGACGGCACAGATACGCAGTATTTT.

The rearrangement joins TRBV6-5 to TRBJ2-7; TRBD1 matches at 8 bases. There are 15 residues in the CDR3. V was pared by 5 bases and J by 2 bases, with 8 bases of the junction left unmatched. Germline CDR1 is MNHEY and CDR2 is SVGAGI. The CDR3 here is CASSRTGSRTYEQYF. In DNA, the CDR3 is TGTGCCAGCAGTCGGACAGGGTCGAGGACCTACGAGCAGTACTTC.